This TCR beta chain was sequenced in a study of cytomegalovirus exposure and HLA in healthy donors (dated by TCRdb to about 2017). Notes on the research overall: An earlier analysis of several hundred of the donors reported about 260 Gb of sequence data and about 120 million unique TCR beta sequences obtained from around 190 million T cells. Along with the approximately 700-subject first cohort, a separate validation cohort of more than 90 different subjects was used. Every discovery cohort repertoire had been produced on one sequencing platform. The study combined high-throughput TCR immunosequencing, statistical association of individual TCRs with disease status, and machine learning to predict cytomegalovirus infection status. Class I and class II HLA loci were covered by the typing at four-digit resolution. The study profiled the T cell repertoires of around 700 subjects by immunosequencing and related them to cytomegalovirus serostatus. The study aimed to test whether signatures of past pathogen exposure could be identified by cataloging public T cell receptors. An earlier analysis of approximately 640 of the donors applied high-throughput TCR beta sequencing to assess whether each TCR beta V gene segment acted as functional or pseudogenic. Of the 350 to 400 genotyped donors, approximately 80% fell in the genetic ancestry cluster associated with self-reported Caucasian donors. Across some 400 genotyped donors of the cohort, an average of approximately 220,000 unique TCR beta nucleotide sequences per donor were sequenced, and roughly 20% of those sequences were non-productive. Approximately 330 gigabases of sequencing data and around 80 million unique TCR sequences made up an early release that covered 640 HLA-typed donors. Rather than using new phenotypic data, the later analysis identified candidate immune exposures from TCR beta sequences and from how often those sequences occurred across donors. A later analysis re-examined previously published TCR beta repertoires from just over 650 donors and added high-resolution HLA genotyping to investigate patterns of TCR occurrence. Donor age, sex, ethnicity and CMV serostatus were compiled alongside the repertoire data. Four or five DR-DQ haplotypes were handled as single units for association and clustering because linkage in the cohort was strong. The number of typed donors differed by locus: about 620-630 for A, B, C, DRB1 and DQB1; some 540 for DQA1; fewer than 610 for DPA1; and about 450 for DPB1. Genome-wide SNP genotypes for about 65% of the roughly 670 donors were used in a later genetic analysis, which treated that subset as a discovery cohort. Results the study describes overall, beyond this receptor: The presence/absence analyses assumed that sequencing depth was roughly uniform across donors, and that assumption may not be true. Most TCR sequences were observed very rarely across donors, whereas some public TCRs were present in many individuals. A later analysis found that HLA-associated TCR beta chains were more clonally expanded and had lower generation probabilities than equally common non-associated chains. An association between a missense DCLRE1C variant and V-gene and J-gene trimming of TCR beta chains was found in a later genetic analysis and replicated in an independent cohort. A cluster of highly shared sequence variants was judged likely to represent a technical artifact of the sequencing pipeline. A later analysis associated 16,951 TCR beta sequences with specific HLA alleles at a false discovery rate of 0.05. A further reported finding was that TCR beta sequences accurately predicted the HLA-A and HLA-B alleles for most subjects in the first cohort. A later analysis found that TCR association rates varied across HLA loci, with DRB1 alleles showing the most associated TCRs and HLA-C alleles the fewest. Immune exposure information for the cohort was limited to CMV serostatus. In an earlier analysis of fewer than 700 of the donors, most TCR beta V segments appeared in productive rearrangements about 87% or about 30% of the time, broadly matching IMGT annotations. Linkage disequilibrium might explain the correlated functional status among segregating V segments, but an unknown experimental factor could not be ruled out. A later analysis reported that several top co-occurrence clusters appeared linked to parvovirus B19, influenza, CMV and Epstein-Barr virus. Compared with the roughly 720-donor mean, donors in an Asian-associated ancestry cluster had fewer N-insertions in productive TCRs, according to a later genetic analysis. A total of 150 to 200 TCR beta chains were listed by the study as associated with cytomegalovirus. Strong co-occurrence of HLA alleles, especially DR and DQ, made assigning TCR associations to individual alleles difficult. In both the original and validation cohorts, the classifier was reported to diagnose cytomegalovirus status with high specificity and sensitivity. The earlier analysis of 587 of the donors excluded 15 to 20 rarely observed V segments, including chromosome 9 orphons, because counts were too low. Most CMV-associated TCR beta chains appeared to be HLA-restricted in a later analysis, and the HLA associations seemed to be driven largely by CMV exposure. The authors suggested that the approach could potentially be extended to other disease states and immunological phenotypes. In vitro tests confirmed that a few of the cytomegalovirus-associated TCR beta chains recognize cytomegalovirus antigens. Some IMGT-functional V segments, including TRBV6-2 and TRBV6-3, could not be told apart with the 87-base-pair reads, so those segments were excluded. Because some donors lacked HLA typing at each locus, the association tests relied only on the typed subset. In this cohort, only TCR beta chains were sequenced, and detectable features were limited by the absence of alpha or paired-chain data.

The cohort was made up of several hundred healthy bone marrow donors. Cohort members were all nominally healthy when sampled, although unrecorded immune exposures were likely present. CMV serostatus was recorded as positive for about 300 and negative for about 55% of the roughly 670 cohort members, whereas no CMV serostatus was recorded for the donor in question. A peripheral blood sample was provided by each donor, and peripheral blood mononuclear cells were used for TCR beta sequencing. The Qiagen DNeasy Blood Extraction Kit was used to extract genomic DNA from the blood cell samples. This clone was seen once. This clone's antigen is unknown. No clone much larger than this one lies a single base away; base qualities are absent. The library was made by the immunoSEQ multiplex PCR assay. A mixture of 60 forward primers for TCR Vbeta segments and 13 reverse primers for TCR Jbeta segments was used in the multiplex PCR. A multiplex PCR assay on genomic DNA amplified the CDR3 region of rearranged TCR beta genes. Amplified TCR beta libraries were sequenced as 87-base-pair reads on the Illumina HiSeq System. The paper's processing steps were these. Across the 600 to 700 repertoires, a later analysis counted roughly 84 million unique TCR beta chains, 9.5 million to 12 million of which were shared by at least two donors. To remove PCR and sequencing errors, raw reads were error-corrected and collapsed into unique sequences using a nearest-neighbor algorithm that merged closely related sequences. To assign V, D and J gene segments, CDR3 sequences were aligned to IMGT reference sequences. For a sequence to be retained, a match of at least six nucleotides to both a V gene segment and a J gene segment was required. A rearrangement was called productive if the CDR3 had no stop codons and remained in frame with V and J, and every other rearrangement was called non-productive. CDR3 was defined according to IMGT convention as the region running from the second conserved V-encoded cysteine to the conserved J-encoded phenylalanine. The earlier analysis of approximately 500 of the donors excluded sequences that lacked an unambiguous match to a single V gene segment. An earlier analysis of fewer than 750 of the donors classified V segments as functional when productive rearrangements were above 56.7% and as segregating when the standard deviation between donors was above 5%. A statistical classification framework was built to diagnose cytomegalovirus status from the catalog of TCR beta chain sequences. V and J gene assignment, in a later analysis, came from comparing TCR nucleotide sequences with IMGT/GENE-DB human TR gene sequences. A later analysis assigned CDR3 sequences and most-parsimonious VDJ recombination scenarios with the TCRdist pipeline. A later analysis defined each TCR beta chain by its CDR3 amino acid sequence plus V-gene family, and excluded reads lacking a unique V-gene family. A later analysis removed 550 to 700 highly shared, low-generation-probability nucleotide sequences to deal with suspected cross-contamination and a sequencing artifact. In a later analysis, a clonal expansion index was calculated for each public chain from normalized within-repertoire ranks of inferred template counts. A later analysis computed generation probabilities with a VDJ recombination model fitted to out-of-frame rearrangements, and checked the results against IGoR. In a later analysis, hypergeometric tests were used to score TCR-TCR, TCR-HLA and TCR-CMV co-occurrence, with a repertoire-size bias correction applied to TCR pairs. A later analysis estimated false discovery rates by permuting HLA or CMV assignments 20 times. In a later analysis, co-occurring TCRs were grouped with DBSCAN, and TCRdist sequence similarity was added when clustering was performed within HLA-allele-positive subsets. For co-occurrence clustering, repertoires with fewer than 30,000 or more than 120,000 public chains were excluded, along with roughly 5 repertoires with anomalous nucleotide sharing. Drawn from immuneACCESS, this table holds only the in-frame rearrangements with V and J called that TCRdb kept. Clones are partly lost; checked studies trace under half to an unresolved V gene and leave the rest unexplained. V and J calls and clone size are copied from that table; D and trimming were computed from the DNA. The sample has some 150,000 clones on record, 65% to 75% of them singletons. The ten largest account for over 2% of the sample.

The CDR3 measures 15 amino acids from cysteine to phenylalanine. The CDR3 DNA has 45 bases and is translated from base 1. Relative to germline, V is 6 bases shorter and J is 0 bases shorter, with 12 bases between their ends. CDR1 and CDR2, per the germline V gene (reference sequence), are MNHNY and SVGAGI. The clonotype originates from a human donor in good health. The chain couples TRBV6-6 to TRBJ1-5; the D region possibly corresponds to TRBD1 (6 bases align). Sequencing was done on a sample of PBMCs. In nucleotides, the sequence is TGTGCCAGCAGCCCCCAGGGGACTAGCAATCAGCCCCAGCATTTT. It is translated as CASSPQGTSNQPQHF.